This TCR beta chain was sequenced in a study of vaccination and CD4 T cells after COVID-19. Turning to the study itself: SARS-CoV-2 positivity in convalescent patients was established by nasal swab PCR; eight or nine had mild and one severe disease.

Study conclusions and caveats: A relatively small number of convalescent patients were studied, and no early post-infection timepoints were included.

The length of the CDR3 is 14 residues. The ends were cut back, 4 bases at V and 11 bases at J, with 15 bases in the middle. Germline-derived CDR1 and CDR2 are SGHVS and FQNEAQ. Stated treatment: roughly 11-day PBMC culture with coronavirus spike peptide pools or control peptides (ViraFEST assay). Positive PCR dates ranged from March to December 2020; these dates predated US Alpha, Beta and Delta variants. This clonotype was observed once. Its matching antigen is unknown. Oncomine TCR Beta short-read sequencing was applied to DNA from cultured CD4+ T cells. TCRdb re-analysed the PCR reads in MiXCR, keeping a single row per CDR3 protein. The table lists 15,000 to 20,000 distinct CDR3 sequences, around 30% of them singletons, with about 15% in the top ten.

This chain connects TRBV7-8 to TRBJ1-6; D uncertain. The specimen sequenced was cultured CD4+ T cells from blood. This clonotype was sampled from a human donor with COVID-19. The CDR3 region has the DNA TGTGCCAGCAGCTCAACCCAGGTGGTCCCACCCCTCCACTTT. Translated: CASSSTQVVPPLHF.